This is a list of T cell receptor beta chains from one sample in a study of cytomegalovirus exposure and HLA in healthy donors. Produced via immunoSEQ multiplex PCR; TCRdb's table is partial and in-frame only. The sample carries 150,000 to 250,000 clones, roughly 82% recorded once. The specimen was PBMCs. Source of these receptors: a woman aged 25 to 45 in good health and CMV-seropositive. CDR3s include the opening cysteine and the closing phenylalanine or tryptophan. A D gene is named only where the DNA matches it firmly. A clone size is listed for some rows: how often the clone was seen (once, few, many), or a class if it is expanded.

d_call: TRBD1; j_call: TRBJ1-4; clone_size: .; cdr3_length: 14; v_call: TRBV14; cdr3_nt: TGTGCCAGCAGCCAGAGACAGGGATATGAAAAACTGTTTTTT; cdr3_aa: CASSQRQGYEKLFF
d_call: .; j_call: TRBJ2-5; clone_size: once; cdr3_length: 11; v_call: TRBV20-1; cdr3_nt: TGCAGCCCAGGAAGGGGGGAGACCCAGTACTTC; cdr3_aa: CSPGRGETQYF
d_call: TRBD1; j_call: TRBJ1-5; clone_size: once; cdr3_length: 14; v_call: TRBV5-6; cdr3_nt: TGTGCCAGCAGCCCGGGACAGTTAAATCAGCCCCAGCATTTT; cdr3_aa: CASSPGQLNQPQHF
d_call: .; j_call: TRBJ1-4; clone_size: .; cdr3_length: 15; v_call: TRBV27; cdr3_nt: TGTGCCAGCAGTTTATTGGTAGGGGGTAATGAAAAACTGTTTTTT; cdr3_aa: CASSLLVGGNEKLFF
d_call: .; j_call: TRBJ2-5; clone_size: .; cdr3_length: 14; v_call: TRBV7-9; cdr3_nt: TGTGCCAGCAGCACACTATGGGTGGTAGAGACCCAGTACTTC; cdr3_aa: CASSTLWVVETQYF
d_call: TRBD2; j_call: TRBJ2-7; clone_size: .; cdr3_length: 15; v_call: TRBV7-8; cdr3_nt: TGTGCCAGCAGCTTCCGGACTAGCGGGGAGTACGAGCAGTACTTC; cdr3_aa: CASSFRTSGEYEQYF
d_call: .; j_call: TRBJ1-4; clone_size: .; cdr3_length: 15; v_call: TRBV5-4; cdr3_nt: TGTGCCAGCAGCCTCACAGGGACAACTAATGAAAAACTGTTTTTT; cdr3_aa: CASSLTGTTNEKLFF
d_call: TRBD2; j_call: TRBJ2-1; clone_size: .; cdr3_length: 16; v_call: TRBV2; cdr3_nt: TGTGCCAGCACGGAGCTCGGGACTAGCGGGAGCCATGAGCAGTTCTTC; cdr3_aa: CASTELGTSGSHEQFF
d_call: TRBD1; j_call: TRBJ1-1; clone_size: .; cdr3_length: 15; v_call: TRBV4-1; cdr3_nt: TGCGCCAGCAGCCAAGTCTTACCAGGGGGCACTGAAGCTTTCTTT; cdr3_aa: CASSQVLPGGTEAFF
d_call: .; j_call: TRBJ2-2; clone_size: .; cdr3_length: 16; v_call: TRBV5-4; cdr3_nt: TGTGCCAGCAGCTCAGGAGGCAGGATGAACACCGGGGAGCTGTTTTTT; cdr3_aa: CASSSGGRMNTGELFF
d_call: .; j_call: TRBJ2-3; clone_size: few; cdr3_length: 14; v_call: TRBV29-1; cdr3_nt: TGCAGCGTTGAAGATGACTATTACGTGGATACGCAGTATTTT; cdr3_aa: CSVEDDYYVDTQYF
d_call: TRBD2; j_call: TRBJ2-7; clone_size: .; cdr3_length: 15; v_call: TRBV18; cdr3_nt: TGTGCCAGCTCACCAGGGACTAGATTAAGCCACGAGCAGTACTTC; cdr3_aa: CASSPGTRLSHEQYF
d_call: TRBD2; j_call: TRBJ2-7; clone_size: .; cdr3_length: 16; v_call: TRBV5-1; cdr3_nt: TGCGCCAGCAGCGTTCTGACTAGCGGGAGTGCCCACGAGCAGTACTTC; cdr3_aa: CASSVLTSGSAHEQYF
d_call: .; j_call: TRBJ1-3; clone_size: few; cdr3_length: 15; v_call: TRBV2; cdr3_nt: TGTGCCAGTACCGGACAGATGATCTCTGGAAACACCATATATTTT; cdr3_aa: CASTGQMISGNTIYF
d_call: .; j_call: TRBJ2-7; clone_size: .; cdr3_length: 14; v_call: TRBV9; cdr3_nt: TGTGCCAGCAGCCCCGCAGGACTCTCCTACGAGCAGTACTTC; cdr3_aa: CASSPAGLSYEQYF
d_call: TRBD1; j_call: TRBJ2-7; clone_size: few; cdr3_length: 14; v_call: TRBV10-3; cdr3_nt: TGTGCCATCAGCGGACAGGAGGTCGGGTGGGAGCAGTACTTC; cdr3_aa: CAISGQEVGWEQYF
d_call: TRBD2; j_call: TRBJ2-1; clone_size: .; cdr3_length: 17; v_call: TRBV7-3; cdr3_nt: TGTGCCAGCAGCTCAGTGGTAGTGGCGGGAGGGTACAATGAGCAGTTCTTC; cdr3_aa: CASSSVVVAGGYNEQFF
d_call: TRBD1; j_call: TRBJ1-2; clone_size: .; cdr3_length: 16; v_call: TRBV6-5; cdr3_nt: TGTGCCAGCAGTTACACCTCGGGGACAGGGGGTGATGGCTACACCTTC; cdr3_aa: CASSYTSGTGGDGYTF
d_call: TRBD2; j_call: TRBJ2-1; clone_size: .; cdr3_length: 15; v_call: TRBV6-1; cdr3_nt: TGTGCCAGCAGCCCCGGGACTAGCGGCTACAATGAGCAGTTCTTC; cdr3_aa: CASSPGTSGYNEQFF
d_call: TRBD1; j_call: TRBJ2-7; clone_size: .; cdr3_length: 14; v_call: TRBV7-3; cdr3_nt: TGTGCCAGCAGCCCGACAGGGGGGTCCTACGAGCAGTACTTC; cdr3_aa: CASSPTGGSYEQYF
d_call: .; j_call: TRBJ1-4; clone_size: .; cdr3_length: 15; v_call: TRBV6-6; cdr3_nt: TGTGCCAGCAGTTCCGGGGACATTTGGGGTGAAAAACTGTTTTTT; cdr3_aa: CASSSGDIWGEKLFF
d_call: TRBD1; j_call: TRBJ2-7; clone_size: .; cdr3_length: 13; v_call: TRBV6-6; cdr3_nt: TGTGCCAGCAGTCGACAGGGGCCCTACGAGCAGTACTTC; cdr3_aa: CASSRQGPYEQYF
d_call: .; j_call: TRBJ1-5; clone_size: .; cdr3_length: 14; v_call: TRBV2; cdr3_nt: TGTGCCAGCAGTCAGTCCAGGGTCGGACAGCCCCAGCATTTT; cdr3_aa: CASSQSRVGQPQHF
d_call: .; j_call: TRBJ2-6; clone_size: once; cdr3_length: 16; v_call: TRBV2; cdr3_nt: TGTGCCAGCAGTGAATTGGGGGCGCGTGGGGCCAACGTCCTGACTTTC; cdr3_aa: CASSELGARGANVLTF
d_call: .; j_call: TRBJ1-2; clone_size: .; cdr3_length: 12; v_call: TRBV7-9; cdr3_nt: TGTGCCAGCAGAACAGGAGATTTGGGCTACACCTTC; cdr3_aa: CASRTGDLGYTF
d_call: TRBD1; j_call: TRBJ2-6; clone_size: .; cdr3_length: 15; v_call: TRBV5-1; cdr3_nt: TGCGCCAGCAGCTCTCCGGGACAGGGGCCCAACGTCCTGACTTTC; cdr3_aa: CASSSPGQGPNVLTF
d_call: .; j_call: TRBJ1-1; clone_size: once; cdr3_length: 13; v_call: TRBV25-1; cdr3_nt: TGTGCCAGCAGTGACCCTCTTGCATCTAACTACGTCTTT; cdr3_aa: CASSDPLASNYVF
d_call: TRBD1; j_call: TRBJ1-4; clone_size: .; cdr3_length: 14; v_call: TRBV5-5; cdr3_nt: TGTGCCAGCAGCTCGACAGGGGTTCGTGAAAAACTGTTTTTT; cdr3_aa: CASSSTGVREKLFF
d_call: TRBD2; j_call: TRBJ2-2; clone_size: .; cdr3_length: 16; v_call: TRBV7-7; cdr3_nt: TGTGCTAGCAGCTTAGTGGCTAGCGGGGGCACCGGGGAGCTGTTTTTT; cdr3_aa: CASSLVASGGTGELFF
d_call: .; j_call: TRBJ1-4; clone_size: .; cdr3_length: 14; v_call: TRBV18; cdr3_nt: TGTGCCAGCTCACCAACGGGACTTCCGATAAAACTGTTTTTT; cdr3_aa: CASSPTGLPIKLFF
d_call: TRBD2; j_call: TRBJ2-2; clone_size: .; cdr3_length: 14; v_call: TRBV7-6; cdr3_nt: TGTGCCAGCAGAAGACTAGCGGACACCGGGGAGCTGTTTTTT; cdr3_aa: CASRRLADTGELFF
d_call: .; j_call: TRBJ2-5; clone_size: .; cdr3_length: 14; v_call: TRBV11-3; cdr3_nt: TGTGCCAGCAGCTCGACCGGGGGACAAGAGACCCAGTACTTC; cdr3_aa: CASSSTGGQETQYF